A single sample is the source of the 31 T cell receptor beta chains below, sequenced in a study of post-analysis software for immune sequencing data (dated by TCRdb to between 2014 and 2017). Results and caveats for the whole study, not just this receptor: Patients showed significantly higher frequencies than controls for roughly five TRBV segments, among them TRBV5-6, TRBV5-1 and TRBV20-1.

Receptors were amplified or captured by PCR. TCRdb lists the instrument as Illumina HiSeq 2500. To reduce PCR and sequencing biases, unique molecular identifiers were incorporated into the TCR beta cDNA libraries. Through fastp at Q25 and MiXCR, TCRdb rebuilt clones from the public reads, retaining in-frame beta chains. CDR3 protein duplicates are merged, each entry listing the most common genes and DNA. For this sample there are roughly 870,000 distinct CDR3 sequences; 53% appear just once. Jointly, the top ten make up about 4.8% of the sample. These TCRs' antigens remain unknown. The source material was blood. Every receptor here comes from a girl between 5 and 17 years old with multiple sclerosis.

The chain couples TRBV5-1 to TRBJ2-4, with D perhaps TRBD1 or TRBD2 (5 bases each). Judging by the DNA end, TRBJ2-7 fits better; the J call may be wrong. The germline V gene has CDR1 SGHRS and CDR2 YFSETQ. This CDR3 has 14 residues. The CDR3: CASSRLVGTDEQYF. The CDR3 bases are TGCGCCAGCAGCCGGTTGGTCGGGACCGACGAGCAGTACTTC.

The chain is built from TRBV2 and TRBJ2-3; weak D call: TRBD2 (6 bases). V was cut by 7 bases and J by 4 bases, with 12 bases left in between. Germline CDR1 reads SNHLY; CDR2 reads FYNNEI. There are 13 residues in the CDR3. This chain's CDR3 is CASTWRGADTQYF. CDR3 coding DNA: TGTGCCAGCACGTGGAGGGGAGCAGATACGCAGTATTTT.

This clonotype was observed a handful of times. This chain joins TRBV29-1 and TRBJ2-7, with D uncertain. The J call could be wrong; TRBJ2-5 is a better fit for the DNA end. The CDR3 extends over 13 amino acids. Germline lookup yields CDR1 SQVTM and CDR2 ANQGSEA. CDR3 nucleotides: TGCAGCGTCCGCCGTTATGACCAAGAGACCCAGTACTTC. Protein: CSVRRYDQETQYF.

The rearrangement joins TRBV20-1 to TRBJ2-1; 9 positions match TRBD2. The germline gives CDR1 DFQATT, CDR2 SNEGSKA (reference sequence). The CDR3 consists of 14 residues. V trimming: 6 bases; J trimming: 6 bases; junction bases outside the gene matches: 9. The CDR3 nucleotides are TGCAGTGCCGGGGGCGGGAGGGCCTTCAATGAGCAGTTCTTC. Protein product: CSAGGGRAFNEQFF.

The V gene is TRBV20-1, the J gene TRBJ2-7; D gene unclear. The V and J ends lost 3 bases and 2 bases respectively, with 8 bases between them. The CDR3 is 12 amino acids. CDR1 is DFQATT, CDR2 SNEGSKA, per germline (reference sequence). This CDR3 reads CSASATAYEQYF. In DNA, the CDR3 is TGCAGTGCTAGTGCTACGGCCTACGAGCAGTACTTC.

This clonotype was seen more than once but under ten times. This chain links TRBV6-6 with TRBJ2-1; 8 bases map to TRBD2. The CDR3 extends over 15 amino acids. CDR1 is MNHNY and CDR2 is SVGAGI in the germline V gene (reference sequence). Unmatched junction bases numbered 10, after V lost 7 bases and J lost 5 bases. In DNA, the CDR3 is TGTGCCAGCACCAAAGCGGGAGCCATCCACAATGAGCAGTTCTTC. Translated, it gives CASTKAGAIHNEQFF.

The chain has TRBV2 and TRBJ2-5, with a possible D match to TRBD1 (6 bases). With the DNA end fitting TRBJ2-7 better, the J assignment may be wrong. Looked up from germline, CDR1 is SNHLY and CDR2 is FYNNEI. This CDR3 is built from 14 residues. The CDR3 DNA reads TGTGCCAGCAGTGAAACAGGGTGGACATACGAGCAGTACTTC. Its translation is CASSETGWTYEQYF.

The chain links TRBV7-8 to TRBJ2-5; D possibly matches TRBD1 or TRBD2 (5 bases each). V was clipped by 10 bases and J by 1 base, with 16 bases between them. The CDR3 runs to 14 residues. Germline loops: CDR1 SGHVS, CDR2 FQNEAQ. CDR3 sequence reads: CATPTGQGQETQYF. As DNA, the CDR3 is TGTGCCACCCCTACGGGGCAAGGCCAAGAGACCCAGTACTTC.

The CDR3 bases are TGTGCTAGTGGTTTATACAGCTCTGGGGCCAACGTCCTGACTTTC. This gives the protein CASGLYSSGANVLTF. This chain links TRBV12-5 with TRBJ2-6; no reliable D call. The CDR3 is 15 amino acids. V was shortened by 3 bases and J by 0 bases, with 6 bases between the two germline ends. Germline loops: CDR1 LGHNT, CDR2 FRNRAP.

CDR3 coding DNA: TGTGCCAGCAGCCCACCGCGGGGGGGCCTCTACGAGCAGTACTTC. Protein sequence: CASSPPRGGLYEQYF. The genes are TRBV7-9 and TRBJ2-7; 9 bases line up with TRBD2. Germline V CDR1 and CDR2: SEHNR, FQNEAQ (reference sequence). The CDR3 sequence is 15 residues long. The V segment lost 5 bases and the J segment 3 bases; nucleotides outside the gene matches: 8. The variable domain in full, with the rest retrieved from reference TRBV7-9 and TRBJ2-7, is DTGVSQNPRHKITKRGQNVTFRCDPISEHNRLYWYRQTLGQGPEFLTYFQNEAQLEKSRLLSDRFSAERPKGSFSTLEIQRTEQGDSAMYLCASSPPRGGLYEQYFGPGTRLTVT.

This sequence joins TRBV20-1 and TRBJ1-5, with D hard to call. The CDR3 sequence is 14 residues long. Trimming took 5 bases from V and 3 from J, leaving 14 bases between them. Per germline, CDR1 DFQATT and CDR2 SNEGSKA (reference sequence). This CDR3 reads CSAAPAKVNQPQHF. The CDR3 DNA reads as TGCAGTGCTGCCCCGGCCAAGGTCAATCAGCCCCAGCATTTT.

The chain couples TRBV15 to TRBJ2-1, with TRBD1 matching over 9 bases. CDR1 and CDR2 (germline): LNHNV, YYDKDF (reference sequence). This CDR3 is built from 15 residues. V lost 2 bases and J lost 2; bases outside the gene matches: 1. CDR3 bases: TGTGCCACCAGCAGAAACAGGGGGCCCTACAATGAGCAGTTCTTC. It codes for CATSRNRGPYNEQFF.

In nucleotides, the CDR3 is TGTGCCACCAGCGCCAGGGCAAATCAGCCCCAGCATTTT. Its translation is CATSARANQPQHF. The rearrangement joins TRBV15 to TRBJ1-5; TRBD1 is a possible D gene (5 bases). The CDR3 covers 13 residues. Per the germline V gene, CDR1 is LNHNV and CDR2 is YYDKDF (reference sequence). Trimming stripped 5 bases from V and 4 bases from J, with 9 bases between.

V gene TRBV6-1 combines with J gene TRBJ2-5; a weak D match, TRBD2 (6 bases). The CDR3 sequence is 16 residues long. V dropped 7 bases and J dropped 4 bases, with 22 bases sitting between them. CDR1 MNHNS and CDR2 SASEGT come from the germline V gene. The CDR3 coding sequence is TGTGCCAGCATTATTTCCGGGGGAGGTTCCGTAGAGACCCAGTACTTC. Amino acids: CASIISGGGSVETQYF.

This sequence joins TRBV7-2 and TRBJ2-1; D may correspond to TRBD1 or TRBD2 (5 bases each). Trimming pared 5 bases from V and 6 bases from J, leaving 20 bases between. Germline V CDR1 and CDR2: SGHTA, FQGNSA. CDR3 size: 16 residues. CDR3 region: CASSVMAGTWFNEQFF. CDR3 nucleotide sequence: TGTGCCAGCAGCGTTATGGCAGGGACGTGGTTCAATGAGCAGTTCTTC. The full variable domain, completed using reference TRBV7-2 and TRBJ2-1, is GAGVSQSPSNKVTEKGKDVELRCDPISGHTALYWYRQSLGQGLEFLIYFQGNSAPDKSGLPSDRFSAERTGGSVSTLTIQRTQQEDSAVYLCASSVMAGTWFNEQFFGPGTRLTVL.

The chain is built from TRBV5-5 and TRBJ2-5; TRBD1 is a possible D gene (6 bases). Trimming shortened V by 3 bases and J by 1 base, and 13 bases separated the two germline ends. Germline V CDR1 and CDR2: SGHKS, YYEKEE (reference sequence). This CDR3 region has 15 residues. The CDR3 reads CASSSGDMAQETQYF. The CDR3 bases are TGTGCCAGCAGCTCCGGGGACATGGCCCAAGAGACCCAGTACTTC.

CDR3 residues: CASSVTVTDTQYF. The CDR3 region has the DNA TGTGCCAGCAGCGTGACAGTCACAGATACGCAGTATTTT. The genes are TRBV5-6 and TRBJ2-3; D may be TRBD1 (5 bases). This CDR3 is built from 13 residues. Per germline, CDR1 SGHDT and CDR2 YYEEEE. V shed 4 bases and J shed 2 bases, with 8 bases lying between them. The complete variable domain, with remaining parts taken from reference TRBV5-6 and TRBJ2-3, reads DAGVTQSPTHLIKTRGQQVTLRCSPKSGHDTVSWYQQALGQGPQFIFQYYEEEERQRGNFPDRFSGHQFPNYSSELNVNALLLGDSALYLCASSVTVTDTQYFGPGTRLTVL.

The V gene is TRBV13, the J gene TRBJ2-7; D may be TRBD1 (6 bases). Germline V CDR1 and CDR2: PRHDT, FYEKMQ (reference sequence). This CDR3 contains 17 residues. V lost 1 base, J lost 1 base, and 17 bases lay in between. CDR3 amino acids: CASSLAVWGQVSYEQYF. CDR3 nucleotide sequence: TGTGCCAGCAGCTTAGCGGTCTGGGGACAAGTATCCTACGAGCAGTACTTC.

The chain has TRBV28 and TRBJ2-1; D gene unclear. Germline CDR1 and CDR2: MDHEN and SYDVKM. The CDR3 is 12 residues long. Trimming cost V 3 bases and J 4 bases, with 4 bases left between them. The CDR3 bases are TGTGCCAGCAGTTTTGCTTACAATGAGCAGTTCTTC. The encoded protein is CASSFAYNEQFF.

The J gene is TRBJ1-4, the V gene TRBV11-2; D call uncertain. CDR1 SGHAT and CDR2 FQNNGV come from the germline V gene. Trimming stripped 5 bases from V and 6 bases from J, with 7 bases between. This CDR3 spans 12 amino acids. The DNA of the CDR3 is TGTGCCAGCAGCACCCTGGATGAAAAACTGTTTTTT. As protein: CASSTLDEKLFF.

This clonotype was counted only a few times. The chain is built from TRBV29-1 and TRBJ2-7, with a tentative D call TRBD1 (5 bases). This CDR3 has 11 amino acids. V was pared by 7 bases and J by 1 base, with 8 bases between. Germline CDR1 SQVTM, CDR2 ANQGSEA. The CDR3 nucleotides read TGCAGCGCTCAGGGATCCTACGAGCAGTACTTC. Translated, it gives CSAQGSYEQYF.

The genes are TRBV4-1 and TRBJ1-1; TRBD1 matches at 9 bases. The germline gives CDR1 MGHRA, CDR2 YSYEKL. The V segment lost 0 bases and the J segment 6 bases; nucleotides outside the gene matches: 8. This CDR3 region has 16 residues. CDR3 nucleotides: TGCGCCAGCAGCCAAGATAGGGACAGGGCGGAACCTGAAGCTTTCTTT. Protein sequence: CASSQDRDRAEPEAFF.

Worth noting for this clonotype: The junction and the germline gene differ at one end; a read error may be behind it. V and J are TRBV7-7 and TRBJ2-1; 12 nucleotides line up with TRBD2. The CDR3 totals 16 residues. Germline CDR1 and CDR2: SSHAT and FNYEAQ (reference sequence). As DNA, the CDR3 is TGTGCTAGCAGCCTAGCGGGAGGGACGTTAGGGAATGAGCAGTTCTTC. Encoded protein: CASSLAGGTLGNEQFF.

The sample holds a few counts of this clonotype. This chain joins TRBV7-9 and TRBJ1-1; no reliable D call. Germline loops: CDR1 SEHNR, CDR2 FQNEAQ (reference sequence). Trimming pared 5 bases from V and 4 bases from J, leaving 20 bases between. The length of the CDR3 is 16 residues. CDR3 region: CASSDQNSGLATEAFF. CDR3 DNA sequence: TGTGCCAGCAGCGACCAGAACAGTGGGTTGGCCACTGAAGCTTTCTTT.

V is TRBV3-1 and J is TRBJ2-4; TRBD2 matches 9 bases. The CDR3 loop spans 17 amino acids. The J segment lost 1 base and the V segment lost 1 base, leaving 5 bases of the junction unmatched. Germline CDR1 LGHDT, CDR2 YNNKEL (reference sequence). CDR3 region: CASSQVAAGGAKNIQYF. The CDR3 region has the DNA TGTGCCAGCAGCCAAGTTGCGGCGGGAGGGGCCAAAAACATTCAGTACTTC.

This clonotype was observed a few times. The gene calls are TRBV5-1 and TRBJ2-5; a possible D gene is TRBD2 (6 bases). Trimming removed 1 base from V and 2 bases from J, with 15 bases in between. Germline V gene sequence: CDR1 SGHRS, CDR2 YFSETQ. The length of the CDR3 is 16 residues. CDR3 nucleotides: TGCGCCAGCAGCTTGCCACGGGAGTGGGGGCAAGAGACCCAGTACTTC. Translation gives CASSLPREWGQETQYF.

This chain joins TRBV5-1 and TRBJ2-7, with TRBD2 matching 13 bases. Looked up from germline, CDR1 is SGHRS and CDR2 is YFSETQ. This CDR3 is 16 amino acids long. V trimming: 1 base; J trimming: 7 bases; junction bases outside the gene matches: 8. This chain's CDR3 is CASSLFTSGRGNEQYF. CDR3 nucleotide sequence: TGCGCCAGCAGCTTGTTTACTAGCGGGAGGGGTAATGAGCAGTACTTC.

This clonotype was detected only a few times. The CDR3 here is CASERGRTEAFF. The CDR3 DNA is TGTGCTAGTGAGCGGGGGAGGACTGAAGCTTTCTTT. The chain carries TRBV12-5 and TRBJ1-1; D might be TRBD1 (5 bases). Germline V gene sequence: CDR1 LGHNT, CDR2 FRNRAP. V dropped 7 bases and J dropped 5 bases, with 11 bases sitting between them. This CDR3 is 12 amino acids long.

The V call is TRBV11-2, the J call TRBJ2-4; TRBD2 is a possible D gene (5 bases). The CDR3 is 19 residues long. Germline CDR1 reads SGHAT; CDR2 reads FQNNGV. V lost 0 bases and J 1 base, leaving 19 bases between the germline ends. The CDR3 DNA reads as TGTGCCAGCAGCTTAGAGGCGGGCCGTACGTTCCTGGCCAAAAACATTCAGTACTTC. Its protein is CASSLEAGRTFLAKNIQYF.

The chain uses TRBV29-1 and TRBJ2-1; D is undetermined. CDR3 size: 13 residues. V lost 8 bases and J lost 0, with 11 bases in between. Germline V gene data show CDR1 as SQVTM and CDR2 as ANQGSEA. For the CDR3, the DNA is TGCAGCACTTCACCCGACTCCTACAATGAGCAGTTCTTC. Amino acid sequence: CSTSPDSYNEQFF.

The J gene is TRBJ2-7, the V gene TRBV27, with a tentative D call TRBD1 (5 bases). V was clipped by 3 bases and J by 2 bases, with 11 bases between them. Germline loops: CDR1 MNHEY, CDR2 SMNVEV (reference sequence). The CDR3 extends over 14 amino acids. CDR3 in amino acids: CASSFGHATYEQYF. The CDR3 DNA reads as TGTGCCAGCAGTTTCGGACACGCCACCTACGAGCAGTACTTC.